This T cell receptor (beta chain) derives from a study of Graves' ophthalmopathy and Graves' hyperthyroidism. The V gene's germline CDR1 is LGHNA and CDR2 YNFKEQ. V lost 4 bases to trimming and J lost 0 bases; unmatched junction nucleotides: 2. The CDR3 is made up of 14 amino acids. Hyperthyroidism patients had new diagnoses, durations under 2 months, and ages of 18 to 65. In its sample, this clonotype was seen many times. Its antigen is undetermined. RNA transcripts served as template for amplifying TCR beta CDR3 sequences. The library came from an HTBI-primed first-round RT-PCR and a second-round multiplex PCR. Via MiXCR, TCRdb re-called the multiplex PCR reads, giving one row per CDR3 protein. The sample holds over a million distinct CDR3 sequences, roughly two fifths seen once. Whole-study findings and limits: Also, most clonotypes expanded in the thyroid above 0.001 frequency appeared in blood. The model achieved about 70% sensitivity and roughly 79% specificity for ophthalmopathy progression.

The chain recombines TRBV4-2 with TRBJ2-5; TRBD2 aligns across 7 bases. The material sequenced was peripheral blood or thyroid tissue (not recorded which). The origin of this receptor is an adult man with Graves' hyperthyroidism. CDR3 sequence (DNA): TGTGCCAGCAGCCCGGGGGGATACCAAGAGACCCAGTACTTC. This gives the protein CASSPGGYQETQYF.